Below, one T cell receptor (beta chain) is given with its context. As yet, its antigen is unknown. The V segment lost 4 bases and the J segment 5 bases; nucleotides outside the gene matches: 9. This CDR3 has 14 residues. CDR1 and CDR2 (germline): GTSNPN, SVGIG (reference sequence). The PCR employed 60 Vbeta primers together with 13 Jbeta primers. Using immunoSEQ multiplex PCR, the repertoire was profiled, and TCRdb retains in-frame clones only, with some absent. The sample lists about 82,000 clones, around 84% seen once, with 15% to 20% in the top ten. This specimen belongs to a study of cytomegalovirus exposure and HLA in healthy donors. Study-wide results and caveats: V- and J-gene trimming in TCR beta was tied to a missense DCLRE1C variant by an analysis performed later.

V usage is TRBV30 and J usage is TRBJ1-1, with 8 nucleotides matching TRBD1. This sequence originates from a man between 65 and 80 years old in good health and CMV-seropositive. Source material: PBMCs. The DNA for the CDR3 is TGTGCCTGGAACCTAGCAGGGGGCGGAACTGAAGCTTTCTTT. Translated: CAWNLAGGGTEAFF. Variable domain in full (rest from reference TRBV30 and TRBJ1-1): SQTIHQWPATLVQPVGSPLSLECTVEGTSNPNLYWYRQAAGRGLQLLFYSVGIGQISSEVPQNLSASRPQDRQFILSSKKLLLSDSGFYLCAWNLAGGGTEAFFGQGTRLTVV.